Presented here are 7 T cell receptor beta chains from one specimen sequenced in a study of CD8 T cells in Susac syndrome. After extraction with the RNeasy kit, about 0.5 to 1 ug of the RNA was reverse transcribed using random hexamers. TCRdb re-called the immunoSEQ multiplex PCR reads with MiXCR, one entry per CDR3 protein. The repertoire consists of about 180,000 distinct CDR3 sequences, with approximately 94% occurring once and the leading ten covering 0.093%. Material: CD4+ T cells from PBMCs. All receptors derive from a human donor with multiple sclerosis.

CDR3 nucleotide sequence: TGTGCCACCACCCCAAACGAGTGGGATACGCAGTATTTT. Its protein product is CATTPNEWDTQYF. The rearrangement links TRBV15 to TRBJ2-3; D gene uncertain. Trimming removed 7 bases from V and 6 bases from J, with 14 bases in between. The germline CDR1 and CDR2 sequences are LNHNV and YYDKDF (reference sequence). The CDR3 contains 13 residues.

The chain couples TRBV2 to TRBJ2-1; D is unresolved. Trimming pared 6 bases from V and 5 bases from J, leaving 17 bases between. This CDR3 comprises 15 residues. Germline assignment: CDR1 SNHLY and CDR2 FYNNEI. The CDR3: CASSVTALLDNEQFF. The CDR3 coding sequence is TGTGCCAGCAGCGTGACGGCCCTTTTAGACAATGAGCAGTTCTTC.

V and J are TRBV7-8 and TRBJ2-3, with 7 bases matching TRBD1. There are 17 residues in the CDR3. V shed 1 base and J 2 bases; nucleotides not matched to a gene: 9. Germline V lookup: CDR1 SGHVS, CDR2 FQNEAQ. The CDR3 nucleotides are TGTGCCAGCAGCTTAGGGAGAGAGGGGGCCGTCACAGATACGCAGTATTTT. Translation: CASSLGREGAVTDTQYF.

The chain uses TRBV12-5 and TRBJ1-5; no reliable D call. Germline V gives CDR1 LGHNT, CDR2 FRNRAP. The CDR3 consists of 11 residues. V lost 3 bases to trimming and J lost 7 bases, with 4 bases between them. The CDR3 loop is CASGFHQPQHF. The CDR3 DNA reads TGTGCTAGTGGTTTTCACCAGCCCCAGCATTTT.

The chain joins TRBV12-3 or TRBV12-4 to TRBJ1-1, with unresolved D. V gave up 7 bases and J gave up 1 base, with 10 bases separating them. This CDR3 region has 13 residues. CDR3 in amino acids: CASTGQRNTEAFF. CDR3 nucleotide sequence: TGTGCCAGCACCGGGCAGAGGAACACTGAAGCTTTCTTT.

The chain has TRBV20-1 and TRBJ2-1; D ambiguous. Germline V gene data show CDR1 as DFQATT and CDR2 as SNEGSKA (reference sequence). Trimming took 6 bases from V and 2 from J, leaving 11 bases between them. The length of the CDR3 is 13 residues. CDR3 nucleotides: TGCAGTGCCCCGACCTGGACCTACAATGAGCAGTTCTTC. Translating it yields CSAPTWTYNEQFF.

V and J are TRBV2 and TRBJ1-5; D unresolved. This CDR3 spans 14 amino acids. The germline gives CDR1 SNHLY, CDR2 FYNNEI. Trimming took off 2 bases at V and 6 bases at J, with 11 bases between the two ends. CDR3 sequence reads: CASSELHPTQPQHF. CDR3 sequence (DNA): TGTGCCAGCAGTGAATTACATCCCACTCAGCCCCAGCATTTT.